The sequence of this T cell receptor beta chain was determined in a study of cytomegalovirus exposure and HLA in healthy donors. This clone was observed once. Unmatched junction bases numbered 8, after V lost 4 bases and J lost 4 bases. There are 15 residues in the CDR3. CDR1 is SGHRS, CDR2 YFSETQ, per germline. Produced via immunoSEQ multiplex PCR; TCRdb's table is partial and in-frame only. The repertoire has more than 150,000 clones, 70% to 90% of them found once; the top ten carry about 3%. The V gene is TRBV5-1, the J gene TRBJ1-2; 9 bases fit TRBD1. The receptor comes from a man between 18 and 35 years old in good health and CMV-seronegative. Sequences were obtained from PBMCs. CDR3 residues: CASSGQQGAAYGYTF. In DNA, the CDR3 is TGCGCCAGCAGCGGCCAACAGGGGGCGGCCTATGGCTACACCTTC.